The TCR beta chain described here comes from a study of shared clonotypes between healthy human individuals. Trimming removed 4 bases from V and 5 bases from J, with 11 bases in between. Germline V gene data show CDR1 as LNHDA and CDR2 as SQIVND (reference sequence). The CDR3 contains 13 residues. Only Caucasian adults living in Nashville, Tennessee served as donors. This clone was observed at least ten times. Its antigen is still unknown. Every subset's genomic DNA went evenly onto several immunoSEQ plates. Method: immunoSEQ multiplex PCR; TCRdb's copy keeps in-frame clones and lacks some. The repertoire includes about 960,000 clones, about 80% of them detected once, and about 1.5% sits in the top ten. Findings of the study overall: The sharing of 4.5% to 5.5% of naive CD4 clonotypes was seen across a handful of donors. Memory subsets generally showed lower estimated richness than naive subsets.

V usage is TRBV19 and J usage is TRBJ2-5; D remains unclear. This receptor was obtained from a young man in good health. Sequenced material: memory CD4+ T cells sorted from blood. As for subset: CD45RA-negative fraction. CDR3 sequence reads: CASSKGYRETQYF. Here the CDR3 DNA reads TGTGCCAGTAGTAAAGGGTATCGCGAGACCCAGTACTTC.